This T cell receptor (beta chain) came from a study of blood T cell repertoires in COVID-19. Study context: PBMCs, B-cell-depleted T cells, or T cells were the source of the cDNA or gDNA that made up the material.

The CDR3 length is 15 residues. The V end was cut by 4 bases, the J end by 4 bases, with 14 bases between. Per the germline V gene, CDR1 is SNHLY and CDR2 is FYNNEI. As originally analysed: Quantification of nucleated cells was approximated via reference gene primer amplification. Using immunoSEQ multiplex PCR, the repertoire was profiled, and TCRdb retains in-frame clones only, with some absent. V and J calls and clone size follow that table, whereas D and trimming were derived from the DNA. This table holds about 190,000 clones, about 77% found once. The gene calls are TRBV2 and TRBJ1-5; D ambiguous. Sequenced sample: peripheral blood. The receptor was isolated from a woman older than 75 with active or convalescent COVID-19. This CDR3 reads CASSGDAGSNQPQHF. CDR3 sequence (DNA): TGTGCCAGCAGTGGGGATGCGGGGTCGAATCAGCCCCAGCATTTT.